Shown below are 17 T cell receptor beta chains from a single sample sequenced in a study of regulatory T cells in long-lasting Graves disease. Time point of the sample: persistent/refractory GD, antithyroid drugs over 5 years with positive TRAb. Preparation of the TCR library used RNA extracted from PBMCs. With iRepertoire HTBI primers and Arm-PCR of CDR3 regions, TCR beta libraries were built. From the multiplex PCR reads, TCRdb called clonotypes with MiXCR, one entry per CDR3 protein. The sample lists about 470,000 distinct CDR3 sequences, under 25% occurring once. The starting material was peripheral blood mononuclear cells (PBMCs), obtained when the disease was refractory, from a patient treated with antithyroid drugs. The receptor set was obtained from a female donor with Graves disease.

This clonotype was recorded a few times. The chain combines TRBV7-9 with TRBJ2-5; TRBD1 is a possible D gene (5 bases). The CDR3 is 14 residues long. With 8 bases removed from V and 5 bases from J, the gap between germline ends came to 18 bases. From germline, CDR1 is SEHNR and CDR2 FQNEAQ (reference sequence). The CDR3 loop is CASYGAVLGETQYF. In DNA form, the CDR3 reads TGTGCCAGCTATGGGGCTGTGCTCGGGGAGACCCAGTACTTC.

This clonotype has more than one count but fewer than ten. This chain connects TRBV30 to TRBJ2-7, with 8 nucleotides matching TRBD1. This CDR3 is built from 14 residues. The germline V gene encodes CDR1 GTSNPN and CDR2 SVGIG (reference sequence). V shed 2 bases, J shed 2 bases, and the junction held 5 bases outside the gene matches. CDR3 coding DNA: TGTGCCTGGAGTCTCGGGACAGGCGCCTACGAGCAGTACTTC. This translates into CAWSLGTGAYEQYF.

The gene calls are TRBV7-9 and TRBJ1-2, with a tentative D call TRBD1 (5 bases). Germline CDR1 and CDR2: SEHNR and FQNEAQ (reference sequence). The CDR3 is 14 amino acids. V was trimmed by 10 bases and J by 3 bases, leaving 18 bases between them. The CDR3 spells CATTLGKGHYGYTF. CDR3 nucleotides: TGTGCCACCACACTAGGGAAGGGGCACTATGGCTACACCTTC. The full variable domain, with the rest looked up from reference TRBV7-9 and TRBJ1-2, is DTGVSQNPRHKITKRGQNVTFRCDPISEHNRLYWYRQTLGQGPEFLTYFQNEAQLEKSRLLSDRFSAERPKGSFSTLEIQRTEQGDSAMYLCATTLGKGHYGYTFGSGTRLTVV.

This chain links TRBV6-2 or TRBV6-3 with TRBJ1-5; D ambiguous. The V end was cut by 6 bases, the J end by 4 bases, with 22 bases between. Germline V gene data show CDR1 as MNHEY and CDR2 as SVGEGT. The CDR3 covers 17 residues. The CDR3 spells CASSRPQDGMINQPQHF. As DNA, the CDR3 is TGTGCCAGCAGCCGACCTCAGGACGGGATGATAAATCAGCCCCAGCATTTT.

This clonotype ranks as medium-sized. The chain combines TRBV19 with TRBJ1-4, with 10 bases fitting TRBD1. The CDR3 covers 15 residues. Germline V gives CDR1 LNHDA, CDR2 SQIVND (reference sequence). With V trimmed by 4 bases and J by 6 bases, 5 bases remained unmatched. CDR3 bases: TGTGCCAGTAGTACGACCGGGACAGGGGATGAAAAACTGTTTTTT. Translated, it gives CASSTTGTGDEKLFF.

This clonotype was recorded many times. The chain is built from TRBV28 and TRBJ1-2; D uncertain. The CDR3 loop spans 15 amino acids. The V and J ends lost 6 bases and 6 bases respectively, with 20 bases between them. From germline, CDR1 is MDHEN and CDR2 SYDVKM. The CDR3 region is CASSLVDVSLDGYTF. The CDR3 DNA sequence: TGTGCCAGCAGCCTCGTCGATGTGTCACTGGATGGCTACACCTTC.

The chain recombines TRBV28 with TRBJ2-1; 7 nucleotides line up with TRBD1. The V gene end was trimmed by 2 bases and the J gene end by 7 bases; junction bases not matched to a gene: 8. Germline-derived CDR1 and CDR2 are MDHEN and SYDVKM. The CDR3 covers 15 residues. The CDR3 is CASSLPGQPRNEQFF. DNA of the CDR3: TGTGCCAGCAGTTTACCGGGACAGCCTCGAAATGAGCAGTTCTTC.

This clonotype was counted at least ten times. The CDR3 sequence is CASSQDYAGEKLFF. DNA of the CDR3: TGTGCCAGCAGCCAAGATTATGCGGGTGAAAAACTGTTTTTT. The V gene is TRBV14, the J gene TRBJ1-4; D gene uncertain. V was shortened by 0 bases and J by 7 bases, with 9 bases between the two germline ends. Per the germline V gene, CDR1 is SGHDN and CDR2 is FVKESK. This CDR3 region has 14 residues.

This clonotype was counted between two and nine times. The chain employs TRBV5-1 and TRBJ1-1, with 8 bases identical to TRBD1. The V gene end was trimmed by 2 bases and the J gene end by 7 bases; junction bases not matched to a gene: 10. The V gene's germline CDR1 is SGHRS and CDR2 YFSETQ. The CDR3 spans 15 residues. The CDR3 region has the DNA TGCGCCAGCAGCTTAGATAGGCAGGGGGCCGTTGAAGCTTTCTTT. Encoded protein: CASSLDRQGAVEAFF.

This chain links TRBV12-5 with TRBJ2-3; D is unresolved. The CDR3 runs to 13 residues. V dropped 2 bases and J dropped 3 bases, with 6 bases sitting between them. Germline CDR1 and CDR2: LGHNT and FRNRAP. Written as DNA, the CDR3 is TGTGCTAGTGGTTTGTATAGAACAGATACGCAGTATTTT. It translates to CASGLYRTDTQYF.

The J gene is TRBJ2-1, the V gene TRBV27; D tentatively reads TRBD1 or TRBD2 (5 bases each). Germline V lookup: CDR1 MNHEY, CDR2 SMNVEV (reference sequence). There are 16 residues in the CDR3. V was clipped by 6 bases and J by 5 bases, with 20 bases between them. CDR3 sequence: CASSPASILGDNEQFF. CDR3 DNA: TGTGCCAGCAGCCCCGCCTCAATACTGGGGGACAATGAGCAGTTCTTC.

There are many counts of this clonotype. The CDR3 reads CASSRQETEKLFF. CDR3 in DNA: TGTGCCAGCAGTCGACAGGAAACTGAAAAACTGTTTTTT. This chain uses TRBV28 with TRBJ1-4, with a weak D call TRBD1 (6 bases). The germline V gene has CDR1 MDHEN and CDR2 SYDVKM. The V end was cut by 5 bases, the J end by 7 bases, with 11 bases between. This CDR3 has 13 amino acids.

This chain uses TRBV24-1 with TRBJ2-2, with no clear D. The CDR3 runs to 14 residues. V dropped 1 base and J dropped 7 bases, with 9 bases sitting between them. Germline V gene data show CDR1 as KGHDR and CDR2 as SFDVKD. The CDR3 DNA follows: TGTGCCACCAGTGATTTTGGGTACGGCGGGGAGCTGTTTTTT. Protein sequence: CATSDFGYGGELFF.

This clonotype was picked up a small number of times. This chain connects TRBV20-1 to TRBJ1-2; a weak D match, TRBD1 (6 bases). Per the germline V gene, CDR1 is DFQATT and CDR2 is SNEGSKA (reference sequence). Trimming shortened V by 0 bases and J by 4 bases, and 12 bases separated the two germline ends. This CDR3 spans 14 amino acids. CDR3 DNA: TGCAGTGCTAGAGACAGGGACACCCTCTATGGCTACACCTTC. It is translated as CSARDRDTLYGYTF.

This chain links TRBV24-1 with TRBJ2-3; D remains ambiguous. This CDR3 is built from 18 residues. Germline V gives CDR1 KGHDR, CDR2 SFDVKD. The V end was cut by 1 base, the J end by 2 bases, with 18 bases between. The CDR3 spells CATSDLSDGVGDTDTQYF. In DNA form, the CDR3 reads TGTGCCACCAGTGATTTATCGGACGGTGTTGGGGACACAGATACGCAGTATTTT.

This clonotype came up many times. This chain joins TRBV28 and TRBJ2-7, with TRBD1 matching 7 bases. The CDR3 consists of 15 residues. Trimming cost V 2 bases and J 3 bases; bases outside gene matches: 7. In germline, CDR1 is MDHEN, CDR2 SYDVKM. The CDR3 spells CASSLIQGSIYEQYF. CDR3 in DNA: TGTGCCAGCAGTTTAATACAGGGGTCGATCTACGAGCAGTACTTC. The full variable domain, its missing parts supplied by reference TRBV28 and TRBJ2-7, is DVKVTQSSRYLVKRTGEKVFLECVQDMDHENMFWYRQDPGLGLRLIYFSYDVKMKEKGDIPEGYSVSREKKERFSLILESASTNQTSMYLCASSLIQGSIYEQYFGPGTRLTVT.

The sample holds many counts of this clonotype. The chain has TRBV28 and TRBJ1-1; D is unresolved. This CDR3 region has 11 residues. Trimming took off 7 bases at V and 4 bases at J, with 7 bases between the two ends. Per the germline V gene, CDR1 is MDHEN and CDR2 is SYDVKM. This chain's CDR3 is CASKDFTEAFF. CDR3 DNA sequence: TGTGCCAGCAAGGATTTCACTGAAGCTTTCTTT.